This note documents a single TCR beta chain sequence. Both subsets, CD45RA+ naive and CD45RA-negative memory, were split from the CD4+ cells. These data originate in a study of shared clonotypes between healthy human individuals. The overall study: The cohort had a couple of women and a few men, ages 18 to 49.

The protocol was immunoSEQ multiplex PCR, while the TCRdb copy is restricted to in-frame clones and leaves out a portion. Of 550,000 to 850,000 clones in the sample, around 67% were seen once. The sample was memory CD4+ T cells sorted from blood. Subset in this sample: CD45RA-negative fraction. This receptor was taken from a young woman in good health.

The chain's CDR3 is CASSPYLHYEQYF. The CDR3 nucleotides read TGTGCCAGCAGCCCCTACCTCCACTACGAGCAGTACTTC. The chain has TRBV7-2 and TRBJ2-5; D is ambiguous. Gene TRBJ2-7 matches the end of the DNA better, so the J call may be wrong. CDR1 and CDR2 (germline): SGHTA, FQGNSA. The CDR3 loop spans 13 amino acids.